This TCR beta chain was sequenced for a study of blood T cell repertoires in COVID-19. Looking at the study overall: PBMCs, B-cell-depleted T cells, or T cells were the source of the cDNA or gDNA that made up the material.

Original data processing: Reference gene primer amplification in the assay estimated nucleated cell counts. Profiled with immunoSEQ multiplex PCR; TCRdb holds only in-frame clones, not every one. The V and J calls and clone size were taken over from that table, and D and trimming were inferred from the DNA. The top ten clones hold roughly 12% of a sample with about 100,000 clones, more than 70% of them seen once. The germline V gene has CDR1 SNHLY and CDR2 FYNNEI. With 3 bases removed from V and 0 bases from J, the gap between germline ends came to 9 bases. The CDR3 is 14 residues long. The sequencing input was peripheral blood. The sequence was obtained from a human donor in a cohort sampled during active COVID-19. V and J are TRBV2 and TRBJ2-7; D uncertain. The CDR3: CASSETFSSYEQYF. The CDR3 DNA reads TGTGCCAGCAGTGAGACATTTAGCTCCTACGAGCAGTACTTC.